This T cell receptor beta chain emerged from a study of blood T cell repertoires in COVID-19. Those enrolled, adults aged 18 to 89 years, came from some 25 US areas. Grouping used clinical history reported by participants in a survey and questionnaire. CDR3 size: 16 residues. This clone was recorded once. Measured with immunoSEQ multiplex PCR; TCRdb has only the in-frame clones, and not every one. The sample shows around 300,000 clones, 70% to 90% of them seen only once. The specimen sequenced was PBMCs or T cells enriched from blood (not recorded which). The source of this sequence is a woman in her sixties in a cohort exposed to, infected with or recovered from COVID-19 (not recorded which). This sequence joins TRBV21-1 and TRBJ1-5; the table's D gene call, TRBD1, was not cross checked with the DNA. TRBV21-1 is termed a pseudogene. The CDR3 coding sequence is TGTGCCAGCAGCAAAGGGACAAGCAATAGCAATCAGCCCCAGCATTTT. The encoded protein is CASSKGTSNSNQPQHF.